Listed here are 32 T cell receptor beta chains from one sample, sequenced in a study of Ad26.COV2.S vaccination and SARS-CoV-2 variants. Assay used: immunoSEQ multiplex PCR; TCRdb lists only in-frame clones, some missing. The sample has over 450,000 clones, approximately 90% seen once. Treatment: around 19 received Ad26.COV2.S at low or high dose, single or two shots; 5 received placebo; per-sample allocation not given. Following the first vaccine or placebo injection, samples were taken on day 63. The material was peripheral blood, obtained in a trial of Ad26.COV2.S vaccine versus placebo. All receptors derive from a person between 18 and 65 years old who received the Ad26.COV2.S COVID-19 vaccine or a placebo.

V gene TRBV6-5 combines with J gene TRBJ2-2, with 8 bases matching TRBD1. J gave up 6 bases and V 6 bases, and 9 bases lay outside the gene matches. Per germline, CDR1 MNHEY and CDR2 SVGAGI. The CDR3 runs to 15 residues. The CDR3 DNA reads TGTGCCAGCAGAATTTACAGGGGGTCATCCGGGGAGCTGTTTTTT. Its translation: CASRIYRGSSGELFF.

The rearrangement links TRBV28 to TRBJ2-3, with TRBD2 matching 9 bases. Germline V gene data show CDR1 as MDHEN and CDR2 as SYDVKM. The trim removed 1 base at V and 0 bases at J, leaving 20 bases unmatched. The CDR3 length is 22 residues. CDR3 nucleotide sequence: TGTGCCAGCAGTTTATCTGGCCGGGTTTTAACGTTGACTAGCGGTAGCACAGATACGCAGTATTTT. Translated: CASSLSGRVLTLTSGSTDTQYF.

Notes on this clone: Different DNA sequences within this sample yield the same CDR3. The CDR3 protein is CASSQGGANYGYTF. CDR3 DNA: TGTGCCAGCAGCCAAGGGGGGGCCAACTATGGCTACACCTTC. The chain joins TRBV3-1 (or the pseudogene TRBV3-2) to TRBJ1-2, with D possibly being TRBD1 (6 bases). Germline CDR1 and CDR2: LGHDT and YNNKEL (reference sequence). The CDR3 is made up of 14 amino acids. V lost 1 base and J 2 bases, leaving 8 bases between the germline ends.

For the CDR3, the DNA is TGCAGCGGGACACCGATGAACACTGAAGCTTTCTTT. Protein sequence: CSGTPMNTEAFF. The chain combines TRBV29-1 with TRBJ1-1, with D possibly TRBD1 on 5 matching bases. The CDR3 has 12 amino acids. Germline V CDR1 and CDR2: SQVTM, ANQGSEA. Trimming removed 7 bases at V and 0 bases at J, with 9 bases between.

The chain is built from TRBV3-1 (or the pseudogene TRBV3-2) and TRBJ2-7; TRBD1 matches at 8 bases. Trimming at V came to 1 base and at J to 5 bases, leaving 4 bases not matched to a gene. Germline V gene data show CDR1 as LGHDT and CDR2 as YNNKEL (reference sequence). CDR3 length: 14 amino acids. The CDR3 reads CASSQGTGRNEQYF. The CDR3 nucleotides are TGTGCCAGCAGCCAAGGGACAGGGAGGAACGAGCAGTACTTC.

The rearrangement uses TRBV4-1 and TRBJ1-1; unclear D gene. The CDR3 loop spans 14 amino acids. V dropped 0 bases and J dropped 5 bases, with 10 bases sitting between them. Germline V lookup: CDR1 MGHRA, CDR2 YSYEKL. CDR3 sequence: CASSQDGRDTEAFF. The CDR3 DNA follows: TGCGCCAGCAGCCAAGATGGGAGGGATACTGAAGCTTTCTTT.

The chain uses TRBV30 and TRBJ1-5, with a weak D call TRBD1 (6 bases). The CDR3 loop spans 13 amino acids. Looked up from germline, CDR1 is GTSNPN and CDR2 is SVGIG (reference sequence). Deletions cut 5 bases from V and 3 bases from J, with 11 bases between. CDR3 sequence reads: CAWAGQHNQPQHF. DNA for the CDR3: TGTGCCTGGGCCGGACAGCACAATCAGCCCCAGCATTTT.

This chain joins TRBV19 and TRBJ1-5; the D is unclear. The CDR3 loop spans 12 amino acids. V was clipped by 6 bases and J by 1 base, with 4 bases between them. Germline V gives CDR1 LNHDA, CDR2 SQIVND (reference sequence). The CDR3 region has the DNA TGTGCCAGTAGGGTCAGCAATCAGCCCCAGCATTTT. It is translated as CASRVSNQPQHF.

This clone was seen a handful of times. V and J are TRBV9 and TRBJ1-2; 10 bases map to TRBD1. V gave up 4 bases and J gave up 7 bases; unmatched junction bases: 7. Germline CDR1 reads SGDLS; CDR2 reads YYNGEE. This CDR3 has 14 residues. The CDR3 nucleotides are TGTGCCAGCAGCACGCAGACAGGGGGCCTTGGCTACACCTTC. Translating it yields CASSTQTGGLGYTF. Looking up the rest from reference TRBV9 and TRBJ1-2 gives the full variable domain: DSGVTQTPKHLITATGQRVTLRCSPRSGDLSVYWYQQSLDQGLQFLIQYYNGEERAKGNILERFSAQQFPDLHSELNLSSLELGDSALYFCASSTQTGGLGYTFGSGTRLTVV.

The V call is TRBV5-1, the J call TRBJ2-5, with TRBD2 as a possible D gene (5 bases). The CDR3 has 15 residues. V was shortened by 0 bases and J by 1 base, with 10 bases between the two germline ends. The germline V gene encodes CDR1 SGHRS and CDR2 YFSETQ. The CDR3 loop is CASSLGGKPQETQYF. In DNA form, the CDR3 reads TGCGCCAGCAGCTTGGGAGGGAAACCCCAAGAGACCCAGTACTTC.

V usage is TRBV6-1 and J usage is TRBJ2-1, with D possibly being TRBD2 (6 bases). This CDR3 comprises 13 residues. V lost 2 bases and J 12 bases, leaving 14 bases between the germline ends. Germline values: CDR1 MNHNS, CDR2 SASEGT. CDR3 DNA sequence: TGTGCCAGCAGTGAAAAAGTCGGGAGTTGGCAGTTCTTC. Its translation is CASSEKVGSWQFF.

This clone is a singleton in its sample. CDR3: CASSASSGTGGKLFF. The CDR3 coding sequence is TGTGCCAGCAGCGCATCATCCGGGACGGGGGGAAAACTGTTTTTT. The chain couples TRBV7-9 to TRBJ1-4; perhaps TRBD1 as D (5 bases). From germline, CDR1 is SEHNR and CDR2 FQNEAQ (reference sequence). This CDR3 is built from 15 residues. Deletions cut 5 bases from V and 10 bases from J, with 20 bases between.

The CDR3 sequence is CASLRQGALSDTEAFF. DNA for the CDR3: TGTGCCAGCCTGAGACAGGGGGCCCTCTCGGACACTGAAGCTTTCTTT. The V gene is TRBV28, the J gene TRBJ1-1; 10 positions match TRBD1. J lost 3 bases, V lost 8 bases, and 12 bases had no gene match. The CDR3 runs to 16 residues. In germline, CDR1 is MDHEN, CDR2 SYDVKM.

In regard to this clone: This sample also contains other DNA sequences that code for the same CDR3. J is TRBJ1-3 and V is TRBV3-1 (or the pseudogene TRBV3-2), with D unclear. V shed 3 bases and J shed 3 bases, with 6 bases lying between them. The V gene's germline CDR1 is LGHDT and CDR2 YNNKEL (reference sequence). There are 13 residues in the CDR3. The CDR3 DNA reads TGTGCCAGCAGCCAGGGATATGGAAACACCATATATTTT. Its protein product is CASSQGYGNTIYF.

This sequence joins TRBV7-9 and TRBJ1-1; a weak D match, TRBD1 (6 bases). The ends were cut back, 5 bases at V and 7 bases at J, with 11 bases in the middle. Germline values: CDR1 SEHNR, CDR2 FQNEAQ (reference sequence). The CDR3 loop spans 12 amino acids. CDR3 sequence: CASSRTADEAFF. The DNA for the CDR3 is TGTGCCAGCAGCCGGACAGCCGATGAAGCTTTCTTT.

The DNA of the CDR3 is TGTGCCAGCAGCATCATCCAGGGGCCGGGAAACACCATATATTTT. Protein sequence: CASSIIQGPGNTIYF. This chain links TRBV7-2 with TRBJ1-3; D might be TRBD1 (6 bases). Between the trimmed V and J ends, which lost 5 bases and 4 bases, there was a span of 15 bases. The germline gives CDR1 SGHTA, CDR2 FQGNSA. This CDR3 has 15 amino acids. The variable domain in full, completed from reference TRBV7-2 and TRBJ1-3, reads GAGVSQSPSNKVTEKGKDVELRCDPISGHTALYWYRQSLGQGLEFLIYFQGNSAPDKSGLPSDRFSAERTGGSVSTLTIQRTQQEDSAVYLCASSIIQGPGNTIYFGEGSWLTVV.

The rearrangement joins TRBV28 to TRBJ1-6, with 8 bases identical to TRBD1. Germline loops: CDR1 MDHEN, CDR2 SYDVKM. With V trimmed by 5 bases and J by 13 bases, 10 bases remained unmatched. The CDR3 has 14 amino acids. CDR3 loop: CASSPGQVYFPLHF. The CDR3, as DNA: TGTGCCAGCAGTCCGGGACAGGTCTATTTCCCCCTCCACTTT.

This clone was counted once. V gene TRBV6-5 combines with J gene TRBJ1-1; 8 positions match TRBD1. Germline CDR1 and CDR2: MNHEY and SVGAGI. Trimming took 5 bases from V and 6 from J; bases not matched to a gene: 8. The CDR3 has 14 amino acids. Here the CDR3 DNA reads TGTGCCAGCAGTCCGGACAGGGCTGTTCCTGAAGCTTTCTTT. Translation gives CASSPDRAVPEAFF.

CDR3 DNA: TGCAGCGCAGTAGGGATGCAAGAGACCCAGTACTTC. Translated: CSAVGMQETQYF. This sequence joins TRBV29-1 and TRBJ2-5; D is unclear. Trimming shortened V by 7 bases and J by 2 bases, and 11 bases separated the two germline ends. This CDR3 is 12 amino acids long. Per germline, CDR1 SQVTM and CDR2 ANQGSEA.

This chain connects TRBV3-1 (or the pseudogene TRBV3-2) to TRBJ1-2, with D possibly TRBD1 on 5 matching bases. The germline V gene has CDR1 LGHDT and CDR2 YNNKEL (reference sequence). This CDR3 contains 14 residues. V lost 1 base and J lost 4, with 10 bases in between. For the CDR3, the DNA is TGTGCCAGCAGCCAAGTGGAGGGGATCTATGGCTACACCTTC. This codes for CASSQVEGIYGYTF.

This chain uses TRBV29-1 with TRBJ2-1, with TRBD2 identical over 7 bases. V gave up 6 bases and J gave up 0 bases; unmatched junction bases: 5. In germline, CDR1 is SQVTM, CDR2 ANQGSEA. The CDR3 totals 14 residues. The chain's CDR3 is CSVLTSSSYNEQFF. Written as DNA, the CDR3 is TGCAGCGTCCTGACTAGCAGCTCCTACAATGAGCAGTTCTTC.

This sequence joins TRBV7-2 and TRBJ1-2; TRBD1 aligns across 7 bases. Germline-derived CDR1 and CDR2 are SGHTA and FQGNSA. The CDR3 is made up of 16 amino acids. V lost 0 bases, J lost 8 bases, and 12 bases stayed unmatched. In DNA form, the CDR3 reads TGTGCCAGCAGCTTAGCGAAATCGACAGGGTCTCACGGCTACACCTTC. This codes for CASSLAKSTGSHGYTF.

V usage is TRBV12-3 or TRBV12-4 and J usage is TRBJ2-7; D uncertain. There are 11 residues in the CDR3. V was trimmed by 3 bases and J by 4 bases, leaving 4 bases between them. The CDR3 region is CASSLKYEQYF. CDR3 bases: TGTGCCAGCAGTTTGAAATACGAGCAGTACTTC.

The chain has TRBV5-5 and TRBJ2-7; TRBD2 aligns across 9 bases. J was trimmed by 2 bases and V by 0 bases; bases with no gene match: 6. The germline V gene encodes CDR1 SGHKS and CDR2 YYEKEE (reference sequence). The CDR3 extends over 16 amino acids. The CDR3 loop reads CASSLVVAGVTYEQYF. For the CDR3, the DNA is TGTGCCAGCAGCTTGGTGGTAGCGGGAGTTACCTACGAGCAGTACTTC.

CDR3 protein: CASSYSSGPIYGYTF. DNA for the CDR3: TGTGCCAGCAGTTACTCCAGCGGCCCCATCTATGGCTACACCTTC. The chain uses TRBV6-5 and TRBJ1-2; the D is unclear. Germline loops: CDR1 MNHEY, CDR2 SVGAGI. The length of the CDR3 is 15 residues. The germline V and J ends were trimmed by 0 bases and 4 bases, with 12 bases remaining between them.

The chain couples TRBV28 to TRBJ1-1; D uncertain. Germline V CDR1 and CDR2: MDHEN, SYDVKM. Trimming removed 7 bases at V and 3 bases at J, with 18 bases between. The CDR3 loop spans 15 amino acids. This CDR3 is CASTFPPQPYTEAFF. As DNA, the CDR3 is TGTGCCAGCACTTTCCCTCCCCAACCTTACACTGAAGCTTTCTTT.

J is TRBJ2-5 and V is TRBV27; TRBD2 agrees at 14 bases. The trim removed 4 bases at V and 4 bases at J, leaving 5 bases unmatched. The CDR3 is 16 residues long. The germline CDR1 and CDR2 sequences are MNHEY and SMNVEV (reference sequence). The CDR3 bases are TGTGCCAGCAGTTCGGGACTAGCGGGAGTAATAGAGACCCAGTACTTC. Its translation: CASSSGLAGVIETQYF.

V gene TRBV5-1 combines with J gene TRBJ1-3; D remains ambiguous. The ends were cut back, 2 bases at V and 0 bases at J, with 9 bases in the middle. The CDR3 has 15 residues. Germline V gene sequence: CDR1 SGHRS, CDR2 YFSETQ. CDR3 residues: CASSFSRGSGNTIYF. The CDR3 region has the DNA TGCGCCAGCAGCTTCTCTCGGGGCTCTGGAAACACCATATATTTT.

The chain employs TRBV10-2 and TRBJ2-1; 8 bases map to TRBD2. This CDR3 comprises 15 residues. Trimming cost V 6 bases and J 2 bases; bases outside gene matches: 6. Germline CDR1 reads WSHSY; CDR2 reads SAAADI. CDR3 in amino acids: CASSRKGLAYNEQFF. The CDR3 DNA sequence: TGCGCCAGCAGCAGAAAGGGACTAGCCTACAATGAGCAGTTCTTC.

This clone has just one count. The V gene is TRBV4-1, the J gene TRBJ2-1; D is possibly TRBD1 or TRBD2 (6 bases each). Germline loops: CDR1 MGHRA, CDR2 YSYEKL. CDR3 length equals 17 residues. V lost 2 bases and J lost 0, with 14 bases in between. The CDR3: CASSQSRDKLSYNEQFF. For the CDR3, the DNA is TGCGCCAGCAGCCAATCGCGGGACAAACTCTCCTACAATGAGCAGTTCTTC.

The chain carries TRBV7-9 and TRBJ1-3; no reliable D call. CDR1 is SEHNR and CDR2 is FQNEAQ in the germline V gene (reference sequence). This CDR3 spans 12 amino acids. V was cut by 7 bases and J by 0 bases, with 4 bases left in between. The CDR3 reads CASTDSGNTIYF. CDR3 DNA: TGTGCCAGCACCGACTCTGGAAACACCATATATTTT. The full variable domain, its missing parts supplied by reference TRBV7-9 and TRBJ1-3, is DTGVSQNPRHKITKRGQNVTFRCDPISEHNRLYWYRQTLGQGPEFLTYFQNEAQLEKSRLLSDRFSAERPKGSFSTLEIQRTEQGDSAMYLCASTDSGNTIYFGEGSWLTVV.

The chain combines TRBV28 with TRBJ1-6; 9 nucleotides agree with TRBD1. The CDR3 consists of 14 residues. Looked up from germline, CDR1 is MDHEN and CDR2 is SYDVKM. Trimming at V came to 8 bases and at J to 10 bases, leaving 9 bases not matched to a gene. DNA for the CDR3: TGTGCCAGCGAACCCGGGACAGGGTACTCACCCCTCCACTTT. This codes for CASEPGTGYSPLHF.